This T cell receptor beta chain was identified during a study of beta chain features in type 1 diabetes (dated by TCRdb to between 2018 and 2020). Study-level background: No differences in mean age, gender distribution, total cell number or subset yield were found between patients and healthy donors. Whereas all 28 donors provided naive and central memory subsets, regulatory and stem cell-like memory subsets were isolated from just 8 patients and roughly 8 healthy donors. Across all samples, fewer than 130 million sorted cells were examined, and cell number per subset correlated strongly with RNA yield. In the study, TCRB repertoires of sorted circulating CD4+ T cell subsets from recently diagnosed type 1 diabetes patients were compared with those of matched healthy donors.

Overall study outcomes, separate from this receptor: Fewer insertions and more nucleotide deletions at VDJ recombination sites were observed in patients with type 1 diabetes, implying thymic rearrangement abnormalities. Naive, central memory and regulatory TCRB repertoires appeared to be more alike among patients than among healthy donors. In all four CD4+ subsets, TCRB CDR3 length was moderately but significantly shorter in type 1 diabetes patients. PCR might favor shorter templates, but patient and control samples were amplified and corrected together, so any skew would affect both groups equally. Because cDNA rather than genomic DNA was sequenced, highly expressing activated cells could have been over-represented, although no difference in activation and CD3 levels was found between groups. Because small numbers of individuals were included in the HLA sub-analyses, any influence of HLA type on TCRB rearrangement was left unresolved.

This clone was seen a handful of times. No cognate antigen has been identified for it. Base qualities are not recorded, but no much larger clone differs from it by a single base. Each donor gave one peripheral blood draw, averaging approximately 0.12 L, which was collected into heparinised tubes. A BD FACSAria II and a panel including CD45RO, CCR7, CD25, CD127, CD95 and CD27 were used to sort naive, central memory, regulatory and stem cell-like memory CD4+ T cells. A purity above 95% was achieved for all sorted populations. PBMCs were separated immediately by Lymphoprep density gradient centrifugation and were stained directly, without being cultured. To minimize batch effects, samples were stained and sorted in pairs, one healthy donor with one patient per experiment. From the germline V gene (reference sequence), CDR1 is SGHAT and CDR2 is FQDESV. Including the terminal cysteine and phenylalanine, the CDR3 comprises 18 residues. The DNA shown is the 54-base CDR3, in frame from base 1. Trimming takes 3 bases from V and 6 bases from J, and the germline ends sit 25 bases apart.

The High Capacity cDNA Reverse Transcription Kit was used to reverse transcribe all of the isolated RNA, meaning that expressed TCRB transcripts were what got sequenced. Naive, central memory and regulatory T cell samples underwent deep immunoSEQ sequencing, averaging around 4 million total reads per sample. Sorted cells were lysed in RLT buffer and RNA was extracted with DNase-treated RNeasy Micro or Mini kits, depending on cell number. Each cell subset was processed on its own to prevent cross-contamination, while patient and healthy donor samples were processed together. The immunoSEQ multiplex PCR was used to amplify TCRB sequences from cDNA, yielding 87-bp fragments that span the CDR3 region. Sequencing of the amplicons was performed on the Illumina HiSeq platform. Per the source publication's procedure: Synthetic template baselines were used to correct PCR bias computationally, reads within Hamming distance 2 were collapsed together, and singletons that could not be merged were discarded. Reads were aligned against IMGT to assign V, D and J genes, CDR3 length and insertions or deletions at six rearrangement sites. Within each subset, clonotype counts were normalized to sorted cell number, and only after that were true diversity and Gini coefficients computed with the tcR R package. The overlap coefficient, calculated on TCRB nucleotide sequences, was used to quantify repertoire sharing. As stored in TCRdb, this immuneACCESS dataset retains in-frame rearrangements with V and J assigned. A fraction of the clones does not appear; measured against another copy, unresolved V genes explain less than half of the discrepancy, and the remainder lacks a known reason. From that table come the V and J calls and clone size; the DNA was used to work out D and trimming. The sample table shows roughly 170,000 clones, and 10% to 15% are seen once. Approximately 0.64% of the sample is in the top ten clones.

This TCR was recovered from a woman aged 18 to 35 in good health. What was sequenced was central memory CD4+ T cells from blood. The sequence joins TRBV11-1 to TRBJ2-3; a weak D assignment points to TRBD2 (5 bases agree). The sequence in DNA is TGTGCCAGCAGCTTCTCCATCTCGGGGAATCGACTCCCCGATACGCAGTATTTT. It translates to CASSFSISGNRLPDTQYF.